This TCR beta chain is from a study of blood T cell repertoires in COVID-19. Whole-study context: Both acute and convalescent COVID-19 samples were obtained from the United States, Italy and Spain. Sample material is recorded as cDNA or gDNA derived from T cells, B-cell-depleted T cells, or PBMCs.

From germline, CDR1 is SEHNR and CDR2 FQNEAQ (reference sequence). The CDR3 consists of 16 residues. V lost 8 bases to trimming and J lost 6 bases, with 22 bases between them. Original data processing: Cell counts per sample came from amplifying reference gene primers. Generated by immunoSEQ multiplex PCR, the TCRdb table keeps only in-frame clones and is missing some. D and trimming were read from the DNA, whereas the V and J calls and clone size are those reported in that table. The sample includes roughly 250,000 clones, roughly 84% seen only once; the top ten take 0.7% to 1%. One Seattle source followed patients from active infection through their disease course.

The chain has TRBV7-9 and TRBJ2-2; D perhaps matches TRBD2 (6 bases). The receptor was isolated from a human donor with COVID-19, enrolled during active disease. The donor label of this sample is uncertain. Input material: peripheral blood. The CDR3 protein is CASSRPGTGVSGELFF. The CDR3 DNA sequence: TGTGCCAGCTCTCGTCCCGGGACGGGGGTATCCGGGGAGCTGTTTTTT.